These 30 T cell receptor beta chains were sequenced from one sample in a study of T cells in Graves' hyperthyroidism and ophthalmopathy. There were TCR beta CDR3 regions amplified from RNA transcripts. HTBI primers drove first-round RT-PCR of the TCR CDR3. TCRdb re-called the multiplex PCR reads through MiXCR, storing one row per CDR3 protein. The sample lists nearly 600,000 distinct CDR3 sequences; 14% were seen once. Source material: blood. The receptors were gathered from a woman in her 30s with Graves' hyperthyroidism that later progressed to Graves' ophthalmopathy.

This chain joins TRBV4-1 and TRBJ1-2; D remains unclear. Trimming took off 0 bases at V and 8 bases at J, with 10 bases between the two ends. Germline V gene data show CDR1 as MGHRA and CDR2 as YSYEKL. The CDR3 consists of 13 residues. CDR3 coding DNA: TGCGCCAGCAGCCAAGACATCGCGGCAGGCTACACCTTC. Translation: CASSQDIAAGYTF.

This clonotype has a count of ten or more. The chain employs TRBV24-1 and TRBJ2-1, with a tentative D call TRBD1 (6 bases). V shed 7 bases and J shed 2 bases, with 17 bases lying between them. The CDR3 totals 16 residues. CDR1 KGHDR and CDR2 SFDVKD come from the germline V gene. CDR3 sequence: CATSQTRTATYNEQFF. Here the CDR3 DNA reads TGTGCCACCAGCCAGACCAGGACAGCGACCTACAATGAGCAGTTCTTC.

This clonotype appeared many times. The V call is TRBV7-2, the J call TRBJ2-1; tentatively, D is TRBD2 (6 bases). V lost 10 bases to trimming and J lost 3 bases, with 16 bases between them. Germline V lookup: CDR1 SGHTA, CDR2 FQGNSA. The CDR3 loop spans 14 amino acids. CDR3 sequence reads: CATHQGGSYNEQFF. The CDR3 DNA reads TGTGCCACCCACCAAGGAGGGAGCTACAATGAGCAGTTCTTC.

Ten or more counts support this clonotype. The CDR3 loop is CASSLGPERGAGETQYF. Written as DNA, the CDR3 is TGTGCCAGCAGCCTCGGCCCTGAGCGGGGGGCGGGGGAGACCCAGTACTTC. The V and J genes are TRBV12-3 or TRBV12-4 and TRBJ2-5; 9 bases map to TRBD2. V shed 6 bases and J 5 bases; nucleotides not matched to a gene: 16. The CDR3 has 17 amino acids.

The CDR3 bases are TGTGCCAGCAGTGAAGCCCCCGGCGGGCGCACAGATACGCAGTATTTT. It is translated as CASSEAPGGRTDTQYF. The rearrangement links TRBV12-3 or TRBV12-4 to TRBJ2-3, with D possibly TRBD2 on 5 matching bases. Between the trimmed V and J ends, which lost 5 bases and 1 base, there was a span of 16 bases. The CDR3 is made up of 16 amino acids.

The rearrangement uses TRBV20-1 and TRBJ1-2; perhaps TRBD1 as D (5 bases). Germline CDR1 DFQATT, CDR2 SNEGSKA (reference sequence). The ends were cut back, 3 bases at V and 6 bases at J, with 14 bases in the middle. The CDR3 runs to 13 residues. This chain's CDR3 is CSASVGRIDGYTF. CDR3 sequence (DNA): TGCAGTGCTAGCGTGGGACGGATCGATGGCTACACCTTC.

The J gene is TRBJ2-5, the V gene TRBV3-1; D may be TRBD2 (5 bases). This CDR3 spans 11 amino acids. V lost 3 bases, J lost 12 bases, and 11 bases lay in between. The germline V gene encodes CDR1 LGHDT and CDR2 YNNKEL (reference sequence). Written as DNA, the CDR3 is TGTGCCAGCAGCCAGGGCGGGTCCAAGTACTTC. Translation: CASSQGGSKYF.

This CDR3 reads CASSLQGAEREQYF. DNA for the CDR3: TGTGCCAGCAGCTTACAGGGGGCAGAGAGGGAGCAGTACTTC. This chain joins TRBV7-9 and TRBJ2-7, with TRBD1 matching 8 bases. V was pared by 2 bases and J by 7 bases, with 7 bases of the junction left unmatched. This CDR3 comprises 14 residues. Germline V CDR1 and CDR2: SEHNR, FQNEAQ (reference sequence).

The chain has TRBV11-2 and TRBJ2-3; 7 bases line up with TRBD2. The CDR3 is made up of 17 amino acids. V dropped 2 bases and J dropped 1; count of bases not matched to a gene: 9. Germline CDR1 is SGHAT and CDR2 is FQNNGV. Written as DNA, the CDR3 is TGTGCCAGCAGCTTACGCTCCAGCGGGGAGGGCACAGATACGCAGTATTTT. This sequence encodes CASSLRSSGEGTDTQYF.

The chain joins TRBV19 to TRBJ2-5; 7 bases agree with TRBD2. The germline gives CDR1 LNHDA, CDR2 SQIVND (reference sequence). The trim removed 3 bases at V and 5 bases at J, leaving 12 bases unmatched. The CDR3 is 16 amino acids. CDR3 sequence: CASSISPAGTVETQYF. Here the CDR3 DNA reads TGTGCCAGTAGTATTAGTCCAGCGGGAACGGTCGAGACCCAGTACTTC.

This clonotype was detected many times. V is TRBV19 and J is TRBJ1-5; no firm D call. The ends were cut back, 6 bases at V and 5 bases at J, with 11 bases in the middle. Germline-derived CDR1 and CDR2 are LNHDA and SQIVND (reference sequence). This CDR3 region has 13 residues. The CDR3 sequence: CASSLVSHQPQHF. CDR3 nucleotide sequence: TGTGCCAGTAGCTTAGTCAGCCATCAGCCCCAGCATTTT.

Ten or more counts support this clonotype. The chain links TRBV5-1 to TRBJ2-3, with D possibly being TRBD1 (6 bases). The CDR3 has 18 residues. Germline V gene data show CDR1 as SGHRS and CDR2 as YFSETQ. Trimming took 4 bases from V and 6 from J, leaving 27 bases between them. The CDR3 region is CASSRSPQQGPWPDTQYF. For the CDR3, the DNA is TGCGCCAGCAGCCGATCTCCCCAACAGGGACCTTGGCCGGATACGCAGTATTTT.

The sample holds many counts of this clonotype. The V call is TRBV7-2, the J call TRBJ2-5; no reliable D call. Germline values: CDR1 SGHTA, CDR2 FQGNSA. There are 15 residues in the CDR3. Trimming stripped 4 bases from V and 6 bases from J, with 18 bases between. Written as DNA, the CDR3 is TGTGCCAGCAGCTCCCCCCGATCAGCCGCGAAGACCCAGTACTTC. Protein product: CASSSPRSAAKTQYF.

In its sample, this clonotype was seen a few times. This chain links TRBV7-6 with TRBJ2-1; 7 nucleotides match TRBD2. V trimming: 5 bases; J trimming: 3 bases; junction bases outside the gene matches: 10. Germline V gene data show CDR1 as SGHVS and CDR2 as FNYEAQ. The CDR3 sequence is 16 residues long. The CDR3 is CASSLQDSGFYNEQFF. For the CDR3, the DNA is TGTGCCAGCAGCCTCCAGGATAGCGGGTTCTACAATGAGCAGTTCTTC.

This chain uses TRBV20-1 with TRBJ2-7; D call uncertain. V was shortened by 6 bases and J by 0 bases, with 12 bases between the two germline ends. Germline loops: CDR1 DFQATT, CDR2 SNEGSKA (reference sequence). The CDR3 has 13 residues. The CDR3 bases are TGCAGTGCAATTGGAAGACTCTCCTACGAGCAGTACTTC. Residues: CSAIGRLSYEQYF.

In this sample, this clonotype turned up many times. V is TRBV12-5 and J is TRBJ1-4, with 8 bases that match TRBD1. With 2 bases clipped from V and 6 bases from J, the junction kept 2 bases outside the gene matches. The length of the CDR3 is 14 residues. Looked up from germline, CDR1 is LGHNT and CDR2 is FRNRAP. The DNA for the CDR3 is TGTGCTAGTGGTTTGCAGGGGGCGCATGAAAAACTGTTTTTT. It is translated as CASGLQGAHEKLFF.

The chain combines TRBV20-1 with TRBJ2-7; D remains ambiguous. Trimming left V 0 bases short and J 3 bases short, with 12 bases between. CDR3 length: 14 residues. CDR1 DFQATT and CDR2 SNEGSKA come from the germline V gene (reference sequence). CDR3 nucleotide sequence: TGCAGTGCTAGAGATCGCATTAATTACTACGAGCAGTACTTC. Amino acids: CSARDRINYYEQYF.

This clonotype appeared a few times. J is TRBJ2-1 and V is TRBV19, with TRBD1 matching 12 bases. CDR1 and CDR2 from the germline V gene are LNHDA and SQIVND (reference sequence). The V and J ends lost 7 bases and 7 bases, in that order; junction bases with no gene match: 11. The CDR3 has 16 amino acids. The CDR3 nucleotides are TGTGCCAGTATTTTTAGAGGGGACAGGGGGCTGAATGAGCAGTTCTTC. This translates into CASIFRGDRGLNEQFF. The complete variable domain, with remaining parts taken from reference TRBV19 and TRBJ2-1, reads DGGITQSPKYLFRKEGQNVTLSCEQNLNHDAMYWYRQDPGQGLRLIYYSQIVNDFQKGDIAEGYSVSREKKESFPLTVTSAQKNPTAFYLCASIFRGDRGLNEQFFGPGTRLTVL.

In its sample, this clonotype was seen a few times. The J gene is TRBJ2-5, the V gene TRBV9; D not certain. Germline CDR1 and CDR2: SGDLS and YYNGEE. V was pared by 0 bases and J by 1 base, with 7 bases between. The CDR3 spans 14 residues. The CDR3 protein is CASSVAGSQETQYF. CDR3 coding DNA: TGTGCCAGCAGCGTAGCTGGTAGCCAAGAGACCCAGTACTTC.

Ten or more counts support this clonotype. The rearrangement joins TRBV20-1 to TRBJ2-5, with TRBD2 identical over 7 bases. Germline V gene data show CDR1 as DFQATT and CDR2 as SNEGSKA (reference sequence). J was trimmed by 5 bases and V by 5 bases; bases with no gene match: 14. The CDR3 extends over 15 amino acids. CDR3: CSADPASGRGETQYF. The CDR3 DNA sequence: TGCAGTGCTGACCCGGCTAGCGGACGAGGGGAGACCCAGTACTTC.

Of note for this clonotype: A clone one base away is much larger, so this may be a read error. The V gene is TRBV12-3 or TRBV12-4, the J gene TRBJ2-5, with a tentative D call TRBD1 (6 bases). The CDR3 contains 13 residues. CDR3 DNA sequence: TGTGCCAGCAGTCGGACAGCTAAAGAGGCCCAGTACTTC. The encoded protein is CASSRTAKEAQYF.

This clonotype was recorded at least ten times. The chain couples TRBV11-3 to TRBJ2-2; either TRBD1 or TRBD2 may fit D (7 bases each). Trimming cost V 11 bases and J 7 bases, with 17 bases left between them. Per the germline V gene, CDR1 is SGHNT and CDR2 is YENEEA. The CDR3 totals 13 residues. The CDR3 coding sequence is TGTGCCTTCAGGGGGGGAATTGACGGGGAGCTGTTTTTT. This gives the protein CAFRGGIDGELFF. The full variable domain, completed using reference TRBV11-3 and TRBJ2-2, is EAGVVQSPRYKIIEKKQPVAFWCNPISGHNTLYWYLQNLGQGPELLIRYENEEAVDDSQLPKDRFSAERLKGVDSTLKIQPAELGDSAVYLCAFRGGIDGELFFGEGSRLTVL.

This clonotype turned up a few times. The chain uses TRBV30 and TRBJ1-2; D is possibly TRBD1 (6 bases). V was cut by 3 bases and J by 4 bases, with 12 bases left in between. Germline values: CDR1 GTSNPN, CDR2 SVGIG (reference sequence). The CDR3 length is 13 residues. The CDR3 region has the DNA TGTGCCTGGAGATTCGGGGGCTTCTATGGCTACACCTTC. Translated, it gives CAWRFGGFYGYTF.

In its sample, this clonotype was seen many times. V usage is TRBV28 and J usage is TRBJ1-1; D uncertain. This CDR3 has 14 amino acids. Germline CDR1 is MDHEN and CDR2 is SYDVKM. The germline V and J ends were trimmed by 5 bases and 1 base, with 11 bases remaining between them. The DNA of the CDR3 is TGTGCCAGCAGTAACGACATGAGGAACACTGAAGCTTTCTTT. This encodes CASSNDMRNTEAFF.

This clonotype was detected many times. The CDR3 region is CASSLRTSGNEQFF. The CDR3 DNA reads as TGCGCCAGCAGCTTGAGGACTAGCGGCAATGAGCAGTTCTTC. V gene TRBV5-1 combines with J gene TRBJ2-1; 10 positions match TRBD2. This CDR3 is 14 amino acids long. The V and J ends lost 1 base and 6 bases, in that order; junction bases with no gene match: 1. Per the germline V gene, CDR1 is SGHRS and CDR2 is YFSETQ.

This clonotype was observed many times. The rearrangement joins TRBV5-1 to TRBJ2-5, with D perhaps TRBD1 (6 bases). The CDR3 consists of 14 residues. Looked up from germline, CDR1 is SGHRS and CDR2 is YFSETQ. Trimming took off 4 bases at V and 2 bases at J, with 12 bases between the two ends. CDR3 region: CASSTDSQQETQYF. In DNA, the CDR3 is TGCGCCAGCAGCACGGACAGCCAACAAGAGACCCAGTACTTC.

This clonotype occurred many times. This chain joins TRBV11-2 and TRBJ2-7; 8 bases map to TRBD2. The junction had 8 bases not matched to a gene; V was cut back by 5 bases and J by 5 bases. Germline V gene lookup returns CDR1 SGHAT and CDR2 FQNNGV. The CDR3 has 14 residues. The CDR3 sequence: CASSPPGRAHEQYF. CDR3 DNA: TGTGCCAGCAGCCCGCCCGGGAGGGCCCACGAGCAGTACTTC.

The chain carries TRBV28 and TRBJ2-1, with 8 nucleotides matching TRBD2. There are 17 residues in the CDR3. J was trimmed by 6 bases and V by 5 bases; bases with no gene match: 15. Germline CDR1 MDHEN, CDR2 SYDVKM. The CDR3 DNA is TGTGCCAGCAGTCCCCGAAAGCCGAGCGGGAGTCTCAATGAGCAGTTCTTC. Translation: CASSPRKPSGSLNEQFF.

This clonotype was observed many times. This chain uses TRBV30 with TRBJ2-3; 9 bases agree with TRBD2. This CDR3 contains 14 residues. CDR1 is GTSNPN, CDR2 SVGIG, per germline (reference sequence). The J segment lost 2 bases and the V segment lost 4 bases, leaving 4 bases of the junction unmatched. The CDR3 region has the DNA TGTGCCTGGACGCTAGCGGGGAACACAGATACGCAGTATTTT. It yields the protein CAWTLAGNTDTQYF.

The rearrangement uses TRBV5-1 and TRBJ1-5; 9 bases match TRBD1. The CDR3 is 16 amino acids. Losses at the gene ends were 4 bases for V and 5 bases for J; bases not matched to a gene: 10. Germline values: CDR1 SGHRS, CDR2 YFSETQ. The CDR3 DNA follows: TGCGCCAGCAGCCCGGGGGGGACAGGGCCCGATCAGCCCCAGCATTTT. As protein: CASSPGGTGPDQPQHF.